The source of this T cell receptor beta chain is a study of cytomegalovirus exposure and HLA in healthy donors. Vbeta (60) and Jbeta (13) primers were used in the PCR. The data were produced by immunoSEQ multiplex PCR, yet TCRdb's version contains in-frame clones alone and is incomplete. The profile shows roughly 120,000 clones, around a tenth of them singletons. V was shortened by 9 bases and J by 3 bases, with 16 bases between the two germline ends. This CDR3 is 13 amino acids long. CDR1 and CDR2 from the germline V gene are SGHRS and YFSETQ. This clone has a handful of counts. The origin of this receptor is a young man in good health and CMV-seronegative. The chain employs TRBV5-1 and TRBJ2-7, with a tentative D call TRBD1 (6 bases). The sample consisted of PBMCs. CDR3 DNA sequence: TGCGCCACCCTAGGACAGCCGCACTACGAGCAGTACTTC. Encoded protein: CATLGQPHYEQYF.